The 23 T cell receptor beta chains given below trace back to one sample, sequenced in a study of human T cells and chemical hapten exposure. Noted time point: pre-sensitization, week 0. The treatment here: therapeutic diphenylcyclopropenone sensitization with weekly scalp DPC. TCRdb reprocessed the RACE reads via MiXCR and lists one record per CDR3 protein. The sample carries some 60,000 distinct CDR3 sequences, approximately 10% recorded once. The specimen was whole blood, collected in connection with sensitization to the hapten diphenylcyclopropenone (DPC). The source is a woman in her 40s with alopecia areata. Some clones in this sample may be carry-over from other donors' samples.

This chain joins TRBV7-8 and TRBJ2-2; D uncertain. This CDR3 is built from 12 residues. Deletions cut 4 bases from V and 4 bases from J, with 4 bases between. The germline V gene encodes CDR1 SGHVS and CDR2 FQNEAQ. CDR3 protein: CASSSATGELFF. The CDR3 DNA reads TGTGCCAGCAGCTCCGCCACCGGGGAGCTGTTTTTT.

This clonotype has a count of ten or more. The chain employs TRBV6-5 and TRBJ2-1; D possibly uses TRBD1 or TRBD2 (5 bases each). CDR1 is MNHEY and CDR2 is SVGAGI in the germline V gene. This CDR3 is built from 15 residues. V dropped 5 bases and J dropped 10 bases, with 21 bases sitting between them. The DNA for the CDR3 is TGTGCCAGCAGTCGGACACCCGAGGGCGGATACGAGCAGTTCTTC. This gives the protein CASSRTPEGGYEQFF.

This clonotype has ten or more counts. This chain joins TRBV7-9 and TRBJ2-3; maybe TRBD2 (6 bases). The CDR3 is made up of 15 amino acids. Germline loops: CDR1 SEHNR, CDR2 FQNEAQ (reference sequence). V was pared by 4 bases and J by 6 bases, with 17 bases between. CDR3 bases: TGTGCCAGCAGCTCGGCCTGGGGGGTAAGGGATACGCAGTATTTT. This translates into CASSSAWGVRDTQYF.

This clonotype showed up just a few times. The CDR3 bases are TGTGCCAGCAGCCGGCAACTAGCGGGGGGGCCCGGCGAGCAGTACTTC. It codes for CASSRQLAGGPGEQYF. The gene calls are TRBV3-1 and TRBJ2-7, with TRBD2 identical over 13 bases. V shed 4 bases, J shed 6 bases, and the junction held 9 bases outside the gene matches. The CDR3 is 16 residues long. Germline V gene lookup returns CDR1 LGHDT and CDR2 YNNKEL (reference sequence).

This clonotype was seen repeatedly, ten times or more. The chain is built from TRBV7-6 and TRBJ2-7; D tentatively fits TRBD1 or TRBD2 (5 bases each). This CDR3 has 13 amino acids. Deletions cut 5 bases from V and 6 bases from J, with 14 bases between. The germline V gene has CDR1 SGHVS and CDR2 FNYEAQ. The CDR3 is CASSTPGRGEQYF. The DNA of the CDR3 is TGTGCCAGCAGCACCCCGGGGCGCGGCGAGCAGTACTTC.

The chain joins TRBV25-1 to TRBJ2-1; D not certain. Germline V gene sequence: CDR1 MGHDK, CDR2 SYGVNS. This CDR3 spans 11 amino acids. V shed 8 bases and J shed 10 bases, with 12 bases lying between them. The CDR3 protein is CASELVDEQFF. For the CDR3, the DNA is TGTGCCAGCGAGCTAGTAGACGAGCAGTTCTTC.

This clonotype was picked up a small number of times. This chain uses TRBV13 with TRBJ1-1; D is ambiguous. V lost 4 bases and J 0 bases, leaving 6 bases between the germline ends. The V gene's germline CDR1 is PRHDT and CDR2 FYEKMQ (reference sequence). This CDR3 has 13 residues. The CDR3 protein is CASSSKLNTEAFF. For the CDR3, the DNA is TGTGCCAGCAGCTCTAAATTGAACACTGAAGCTTTCTTT.

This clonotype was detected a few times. The CDR3, as DNA: TGTGCCAGTACCCCGGGGGGTAGCGGGAGATTCTCTGGGGCCAACGTCCTGACTTTC. Translating gives CASTPGGSGRFSGANVLTF. The chain recombines TRBV19 with TRBJ2-6, with 9 bases aligning to TRBD2. The V and J ends lost 7 bases and 0 bases, in that order; junction bases with no gene match: 13. This CDR3 is built from 19 residues. Germline V gene data show CDR1 as LNHDA and CDR2 as SQIVND (reference sequence).

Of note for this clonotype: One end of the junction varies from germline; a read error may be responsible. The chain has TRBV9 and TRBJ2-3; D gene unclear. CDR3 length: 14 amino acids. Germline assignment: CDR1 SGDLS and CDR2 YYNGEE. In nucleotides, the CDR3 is TGCCCGCAGCATAGGCGGCCCAACACAGATACGCAGTATTTT. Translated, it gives CPQHRRPNTDTQYF.

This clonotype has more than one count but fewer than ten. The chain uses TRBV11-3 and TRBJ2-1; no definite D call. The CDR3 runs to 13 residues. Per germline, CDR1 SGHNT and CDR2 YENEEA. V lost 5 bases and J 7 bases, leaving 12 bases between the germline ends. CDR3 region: CASSVAVGNEQFF. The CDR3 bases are TGTGCCAGCAGCGTGGCCGTTGGGAATGAGCAGTTCTTC.

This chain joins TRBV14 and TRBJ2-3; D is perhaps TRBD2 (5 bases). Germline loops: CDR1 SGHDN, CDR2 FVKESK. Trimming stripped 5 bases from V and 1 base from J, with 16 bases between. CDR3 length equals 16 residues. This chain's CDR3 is CASSSRTLARTDTQYF. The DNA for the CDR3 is TGTGCCAGCAGCTCTAGAACGTTAGCGCGCACAGATACGCAGTATTTT.

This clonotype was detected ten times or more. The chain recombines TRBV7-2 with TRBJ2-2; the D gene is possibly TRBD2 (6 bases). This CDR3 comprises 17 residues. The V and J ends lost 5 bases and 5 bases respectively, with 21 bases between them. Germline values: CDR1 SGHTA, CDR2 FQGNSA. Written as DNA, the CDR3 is TGTGCCAGCAGCCTAGAGGCTAGCGCGGTGGGAACCGGGGAGCTGTTTTTT. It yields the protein CASSLEASAVGTGELFF.

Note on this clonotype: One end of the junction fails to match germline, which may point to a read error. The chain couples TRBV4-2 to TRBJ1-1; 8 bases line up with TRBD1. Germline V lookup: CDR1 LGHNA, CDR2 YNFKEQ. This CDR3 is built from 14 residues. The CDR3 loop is CASGQGARGAEAFF. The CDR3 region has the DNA TGTGCCAGCGGCCAGGGGGCGCGGGGGGCTGAAGCTTTCTTT.

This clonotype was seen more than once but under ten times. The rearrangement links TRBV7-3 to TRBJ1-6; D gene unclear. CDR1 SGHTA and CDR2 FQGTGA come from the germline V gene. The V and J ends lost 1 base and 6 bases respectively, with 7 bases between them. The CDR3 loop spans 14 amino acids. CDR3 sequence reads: CASSLRGSNSPLHF. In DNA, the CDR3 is TGTGCCAGCAGCTTAAGAGGGTCTAATTCACCCCTCCACTTT.

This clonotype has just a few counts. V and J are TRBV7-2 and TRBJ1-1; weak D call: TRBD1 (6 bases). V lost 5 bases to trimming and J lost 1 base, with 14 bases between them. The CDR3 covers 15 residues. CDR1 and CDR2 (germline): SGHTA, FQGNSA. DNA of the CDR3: TGTGCCAGCAGCCCCCGTCGGGGGCAGAACACTGAAGCTTTCTTT. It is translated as CASSPRRGQNTEAFF. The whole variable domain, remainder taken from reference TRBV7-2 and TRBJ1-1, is GAGVSQSPSNKVTEKGKDVELRCDPISGHTALYWYRQSLGQGLEFLIYFQGNSAPDKSGLPSDRFSAERTGGSVSTLTIQRTQQEDSAVYLCASSPRRGQNTEAFFGQGTRLTVV.

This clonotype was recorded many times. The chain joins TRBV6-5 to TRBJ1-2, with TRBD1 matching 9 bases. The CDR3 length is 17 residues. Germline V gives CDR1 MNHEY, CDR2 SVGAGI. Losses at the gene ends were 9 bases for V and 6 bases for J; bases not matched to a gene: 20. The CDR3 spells CASHLWGQGHSRDGYTF. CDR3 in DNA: TGTGCCAGTCACCTATGGGGACAGGGCCATAGCAGAGATGGCTACACCTTC.

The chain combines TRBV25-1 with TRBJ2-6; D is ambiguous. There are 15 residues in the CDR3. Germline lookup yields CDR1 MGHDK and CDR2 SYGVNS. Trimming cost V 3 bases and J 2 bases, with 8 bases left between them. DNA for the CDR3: TGTGCCAGCAGTGAGCCCGGGCCTGGGGCCAACGTCCTGACTTTC. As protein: CASSEPGPGANVLTF.

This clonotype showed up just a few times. The CDR3 region is CASSYSTAGGLNEQFF. For the CDR3, the DNA is TGTGCCAGCAGTTACTCGACCGCGGGGGGCCTCAATGAGCAGTTCTTC. This rearrangement joins TRBV6-2 or TRBV6-3 to TRBJ2-1, with 8 bases lining up with TRBD2. With 0 bases clipped from V and 6 bases from J, the junction kept 7 bases outside the gene matches. Germline V gene data show CDR1 as MNHEY and CDR2 as SVGEGT. This CDR3 has 16 amino acids.

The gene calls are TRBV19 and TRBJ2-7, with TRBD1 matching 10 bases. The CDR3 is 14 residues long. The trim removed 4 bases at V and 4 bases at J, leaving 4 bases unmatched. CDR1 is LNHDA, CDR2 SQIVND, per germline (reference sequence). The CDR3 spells CASSKTGGTYEQYF. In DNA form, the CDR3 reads TGTGCCAGTAGTAAGACAGGGGGCACGTACGAGCAGTACTTC.

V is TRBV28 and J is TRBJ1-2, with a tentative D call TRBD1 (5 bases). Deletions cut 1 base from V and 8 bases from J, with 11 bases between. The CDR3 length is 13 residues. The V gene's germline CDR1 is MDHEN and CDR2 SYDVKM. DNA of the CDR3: TGTGCCAGCAGTTTATTAAGCGGGGCAGGCTACACCTTC. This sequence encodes CASSLLSGAGYTF.

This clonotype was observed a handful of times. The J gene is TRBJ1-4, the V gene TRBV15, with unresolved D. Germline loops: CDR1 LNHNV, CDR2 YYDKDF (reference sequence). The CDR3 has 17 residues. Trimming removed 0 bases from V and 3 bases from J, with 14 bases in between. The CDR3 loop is CATSRDLVRQANEKLFF. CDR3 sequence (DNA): TGTGCCACCAGCAGAGATCTTGTACGTCAAGCTAATGAAAAACTGTTTTTT.

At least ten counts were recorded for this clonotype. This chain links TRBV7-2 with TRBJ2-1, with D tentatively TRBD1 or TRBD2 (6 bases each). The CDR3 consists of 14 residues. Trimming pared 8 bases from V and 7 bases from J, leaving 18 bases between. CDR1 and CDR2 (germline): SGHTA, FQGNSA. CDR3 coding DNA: TGTGCCAGCTCTTTGGGGGGCGCCGAAAATGAGCAGTTCTTC. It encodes CASSLGGAENEQFF. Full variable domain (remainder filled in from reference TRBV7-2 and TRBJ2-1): GAGVSQSPSNKVTEKGKDVELRCDPISGHTALYWYRQSLGQGLEFLIYFQGNSAPDKSGLPSDRFSAERTGGSVSTLTIQRTQQEDSAVYLCASSLGGAENEQFFGPGTRLTVL.

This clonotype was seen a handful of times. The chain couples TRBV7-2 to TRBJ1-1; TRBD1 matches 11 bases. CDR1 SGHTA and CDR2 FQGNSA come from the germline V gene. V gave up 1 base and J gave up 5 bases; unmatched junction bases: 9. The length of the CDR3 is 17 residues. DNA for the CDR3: TGTGCCAGCAGCTTAGTTGCGGACAGGGGGCTGGGTACTGAAGCTTTCTTT. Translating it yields CASSLVADRGLGTEAFF.